The 14 T cell receptor beta chains below all came from one sample that was sequenced in a study of cytomegalovirus exposure and HLA in healthy donors (dated by TCRdb to about 2017). The library came from the immunoSEQ multiplex PCR assay. A mixture of 60 forward primers for TCR Vbeta segments and 13 reverse primers for TCR Jbeta segments was used in the multiplex PCR. TCRdb re-hosts the immuneACCESS table, in-frame sequences only. Its copies lack some clones; in the studies checked, an unresolved V gene accounts for under half of them, and the cause for the rest is not known. Present in this sample are approximately 110,000 clones, roughly 74% of which were seen just once. The ten top clones hold about 4% of the sample. The material sequenced was PBMCs. These receptors were obtained from a woman aged 50 to 65 in good health and CMV-seropositive.

The chain has TRBV4-2 and TRBJ2-7; TRBD2 matches 9 bases. With V trimmed by 3 bases and J by 12 bases, 15 bases remained unmatched. This CDR3 spans 15 amino acids. Germline V CDR1 and CDR2: LGHNA, YNFKEQ. The CDR3 coding sequence is TGTGCCAGCAGCCACGCCATAGCGGGGGCCTCTGAGGCGTACTTC. Translation gives CASSHAIAGASEAYF.

The V and J genes are TRBV6-5 and TRBJ2-1; D might be TRBD1 (5 bases). The germline gives CDR1 MNHEY, CDR2 SVGAGI. The V end was cut by 6 bases, the J end by 6 bases, with 18 bases between. This CDR3 is built from 15 residues. The CDR3 DNA sequence: TGTGCCAGCAGACACGATCTGACAGAGGCCAATGAGCAGTTCTTC. Translating gives CASRHDLTEANEQFF.

In this sample, this clone turned up once. V is TRBV28 and J is TRBJ2-2; D possibly corresponds to TRBD1 (6 bases). Trimming removed 6 bases at V and 0 bases at J, with 14 bases between. Germline assignment: CDR1 MDHEN and CDR2 SYDVKM. This CDR3 is built from 16 residues. The CDR3 loop reads CASSLHRVPNTGELFF. The DNA of the CDR3 is TGTGCCAGCAGCCTCCACAGGGTACCGAACACCGGGGAGCTGTTTTTT. Variable domain in full (rest from reference TRBV28 and TRBJ2-2): DVKVTQSSRYLVKRTGEKVFLECVQDMDHENMFWYRQDPGLGLRLIYFSYDVKMKEKGDIPEGYSVSREKKERFSLILESASTNQTSMYLCASSLHRVPNTGELFFGEGSRLTVL.

This clone was counted ten times or more. The rearrangement uses TRBV2 and TRBJ2-2; D call uncertain. The CDR3 contains 13 residues. V shed 6 bases and J shed 5 bases, with 10 bases lying between them. CDR1 and CDR2 from the germline V gene are SNHLY and FYNNEI. The CDR3 loop is CASRPQDTGELFF. In nucleotides, the CDR3 is TGTGCCAGCAGACCTCAGGATACCGGGGAGCTGTTTTTT. Full variable domain (remainder filled in from reference TRBV2 and TRBJ2-2): EPEVTQTPSHQVTQMGQEVILRCVPISNHLYFYWYRQILGQKVEFLVSFYNNEISEKSEIFDDQFSVERPDGSNFTLKIRSTKLEDSAMYFCASRPQDTGELFFGEGSRLTVL.

This clone appeared once. This chain uses TRBV9 with TRBJ2-5; 15 nucleotides match TRBD2. J lost 5 bases, V lost 4 bases, and 9 bases had no gene match. From germline, CDR1 is SGDLS and CDR2 YYNGEE. The CDR3 spans 17 residues. The CDR3 is CASSPRTSGGDLETQYF. The CDR3 DNA sequence: TGTGCCAGCAGCCCCCGGACTAGCGGGGGGGACCTGGAGACCCAGTACTTC.

V and J are TRBV7-2 and TRBJ2-5, with a weak D call TRBD2 (5 bases). Germline lookup yields CDR1 SGHTA and CDR2 FQGNSA. V lost 5 bases, J lost 2 bases, and 12 bases lay in between. The CDR3 is made up of 14 amino acids. This chain's CDR3 is CASSPGLLQETQYF. The CDR3 DNA reads TGTGCCAGCAGCCCTGGACTCCTACAAGAGACCCAGTACTTC. Filled out from reference TRBV7-2 and TRBJ2-5, the complete variable domain reads GAGVSQSPSNKVTEKGKDVELRCDPISGHTALYWYRQSLGQGLEFLIYFQGNSAPDKSGLPSDRFSAERTGGSVSTLTIQRTQQEDSAVYLCASSPGLLQETQYFGPGTRLLVL.

DNA for the CDR3: TGTGCCAGCAACCCACTAGCGGGGGGGCGTACAGATACGCAGTATTTT. Translating it yields CASNPLAGGRTDTQYF. The V and J genes are TRBV9 and TRBJ2-3, with 13 nucleotides matching TRBD2. The CDR3 consists of 16 residues. V lost 6 bases and J lost 3; bases outside the gene matches: 7. Germline assignment: CDR1 SGDLS and CDR2 YYNGEE.

The V call is TRBV7-2, the J call TRBJ2-7, with TRBD1 matching over 9 bases. V shed 3 bases and J 4 bases; nucleotides not matched to a gene: 10. This CDR3 spans 16 amino acids. In germline, CDR1 is SGHTA, CDR2 FQGNSA. CDR3 sequence: CASSFVPGTGPYEQYF. CDR3 sequence (DNA): TGTGCCAGCAGCTTTGTTCCGGGGACAGGGCCGTACGAGCAGTACTTC.

Points on this clone: A much larger clone lies one base from this, so it may be a read error. The chain carries TRBV7-9 and TRBJ2-5; the D is unclear. The J call may be incorrect, as the DNA end agrees better with TRBJ2-7. This CDR3 has 11 residues. Germline CDR1 SEHNR, CDR2 FQNEAQ (reference sequence). The CDR3 loop reads CASSSRYEQYF. DNA of the CDR3: TGTGCCAGCAGCTCGCGGTACGAGCAGTACTTC.

The V and J genes are TRBV7-2 and TRBJ2-1; 7 bases match TRBD1. Germline V gene data show CDR1 as SGHTA and CDR2 as FQGNSA. The CDR3 covers 14 residues. V gave up 5 bases and J gave up 2 bases; unmatched junction bases: 3. The CDR3 here is CASSPTGPYNEQFF. The CDR3 DNA reads TGTGCCAGCAGCCCGACAGGGCCCTACAATGAGCAGTTCTTC.

The chain has TRBV10-3 and TRBJ2-5, with no clear D. This CDR3 comprises 13 residues. Trimming left V 2 bases short and J 5 bases short, with 9 bases between. Germline-derived CDR1 and CDR2 are ENHRY and SYGVKD. CDR3 residues: CAISERQAETQYF. CDR3 nucleotide sequence: TGTGCCATCAGTGAGCGTCAGGCTGAGACCCAGTACTTC.

The V call is TRBV11-2, the J call TRBJ2-1; TRBD2 aligns across 12 bases. CDR1 is SGHAT, CDR2 FQNNGV, per germline. The CDR3 has 16 amino acids. V trimming: 0 bases; J trimming: 4 bases; junction bases outside the gene matches: 1. The CDR3 sequence is CASSLELAGGYNEQFF. The CDR3 DNA sequence: TGTGCCAGCAGCTTAGAACTAGCGGGGGGATACAATGAGCAGTTCTTC.

The chain carries TRBV10-3 and TRBJ2-3; 10 positions match TRBD2. CDR1 and CDR2 from the germline V gene are ENHRY and SYGVKD. The V segment lost 5 bases and the J segment 0 bases; nucleotides outside the gene matches: 5. The CDR3 contains 16 residues. The DNA of the CDR3 is TGTGCCATCAGTCCGGGACTAGCGACGAGCACAGATACGCAGTATTTT. It specifies CAISPGLATSTDTQYF.

This chain connects TRBV11-2 to TRBJ2-1; 7 bases agree with TRBD2. The length of the CDR3 is 17 residues. Germline values: CDR1 SGHAT, CDR2 FQNNGV. J lost 0 bases, V lost 5 bases, and 10 bases had no gene match. The CDR3 reads CASSAGVAVSSYNEQFF. CDR3 nucleotide sequence: TGTGCCAGCAGCGCGGGGGTAGCGGTGAGCTCCTACAATGAGCAGTTCTTC. Full variable domain (rest looked up from reference TRBV11-2 and TRBJ2-1): EAGVAQSPRYKIIEKRQSVAFWCNPISGHATLYWYQQILGQGPKLLIQFQNNGVVDDSQLPKDRFSAERLKGVDSTLKIQPAKLEDSAVYLCASSAGVAVSSYNEQFFGPGTRLTVL.